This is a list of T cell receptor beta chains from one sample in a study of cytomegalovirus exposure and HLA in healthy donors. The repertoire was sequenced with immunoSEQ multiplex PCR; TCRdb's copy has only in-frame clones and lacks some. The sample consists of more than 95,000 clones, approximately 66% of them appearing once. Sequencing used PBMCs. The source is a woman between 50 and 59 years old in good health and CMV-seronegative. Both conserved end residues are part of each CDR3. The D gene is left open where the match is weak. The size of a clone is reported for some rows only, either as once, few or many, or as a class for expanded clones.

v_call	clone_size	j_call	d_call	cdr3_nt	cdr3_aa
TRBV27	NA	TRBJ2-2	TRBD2	TGTGCCAGCAGGCAAGCGGGAGGGCCCGGGGAGCTGTTTTTT	CASRQAGGPGELFF
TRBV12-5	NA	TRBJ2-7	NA	TGTGCTAGTGGTCGACAGTTCATCATTTACGAGCAGTACTTC	CASGRQFIIYEQYF
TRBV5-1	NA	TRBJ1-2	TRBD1	TGCGCCAGCAGCTTGGGACCGGGACAGGGGGTAGGTGGCTACACCTTC	CASSLGPGQGVGGYTF
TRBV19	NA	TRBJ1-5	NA	TGTGCCAGTAGTATTGGGGGGGGATCGGACAATCAGCCCCAGCATTTT	CASSIGGGSDNQPQHF
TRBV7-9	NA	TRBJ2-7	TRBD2	TGTGCCAGCAGCTCAACTAGCGGGGCAGCCTACGAGCAGTACTTC	CASSSTSGAAYEQYF
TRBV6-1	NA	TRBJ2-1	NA	TGTGCCAGCAGTGTAGTCTACAATGAGCAGTTCTTC	CASSVVYNEQFF
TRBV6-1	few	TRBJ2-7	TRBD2	TGTGCCAGCAGTGAAGGTGGGAGGGCCCCCTACGAGCAGTACTTC	CASSEGGRAPYEQYF
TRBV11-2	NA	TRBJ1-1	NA	TGTGCCAGCAGCTTATATGGGCACACTGAAGCTTTCTTT	CASSLYGHTEAFF
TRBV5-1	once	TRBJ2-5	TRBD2	TGCGCCAGCAGCTTGGGTTCTAGCGGGATGGATGAGACCCAGTACTTC	CASSLGSSGMDETQYF
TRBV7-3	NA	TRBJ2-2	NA	TGTGCCAGCAGCCCAGTGGGGGGAGGCACCGGGGAGCTGTTTTTT	CASSPVGGGTGELFF
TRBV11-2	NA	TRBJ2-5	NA	TGTGCCAGCAGCAGGACTAAGGGAGTTGGGGAGACCCAGTACTTC	CASSRTKGVGETQYF
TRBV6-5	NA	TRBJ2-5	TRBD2	TGTGCCAGCAGCTACCAAGCGGGGGGGGAAGAGACCCAGTACTTC	CASSYQAGGEETQYF
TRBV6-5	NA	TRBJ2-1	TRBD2	TGTGCCAGCAGTTACGGTGGGGGGGACAATGAGCAGTTCTTC	CASSYGGGDNEQFF
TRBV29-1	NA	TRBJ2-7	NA	TGCAGCGTTGTGATCGTGACAGGCTACGAGCAGTACTTC	CSVVIVTGYEQYF
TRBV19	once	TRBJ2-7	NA	TGTGCCAGTAGTGAGACTGTTCGGAGCTCCTACGAGCAGTACTTC	CASSETVRSSYEQYF
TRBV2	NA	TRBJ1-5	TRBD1	TGTGCCAGCGGCCCCCCGGGACAGGGGGTACCATATAGCAATCAGCCCCAGCATTTT	CASGPPGQGVPYSNQPQHF
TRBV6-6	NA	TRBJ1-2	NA	TGTGCCAGCAGTTTGGAGGTAAACTATGGCTACACCTTC	CASSLEVNYGYTF
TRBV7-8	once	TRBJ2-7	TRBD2	TGTGCCAGCAGCATGGGGCTAGCGGGAGTCGGGTACGAGCAGTACTTC	CASSMGLAGVGYEQYF
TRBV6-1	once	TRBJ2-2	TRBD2	TGTGCCAGCAGTGAATGGACTAGCACCACCGGGGAGCTGTTTTTT	CASSEWTSTTGELFF
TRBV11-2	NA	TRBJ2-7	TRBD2	TGTGCCAGCAGCACCACCGGGACTAGCGGATACGAGCAGTACTTC	CASSTTGTSGYEQYF
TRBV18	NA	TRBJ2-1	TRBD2	TGTGCCAGCTCACCGCTAAGGGGGACTAGCAACAATGAGCAGTTCTTC	CASSPLRGTSNNEQFF
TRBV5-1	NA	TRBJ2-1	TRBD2	TGCGCCAGCAGCACCGGGACTAGCGGGGGGGTGAGCTCCTACAATGAGCAGTTCTTC	CASSTGTSGGVSSYNEQFF
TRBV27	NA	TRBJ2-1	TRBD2	TGTGCCAGCAGTCTATTGACTAGCGGGAGTATAGATGAGCAGTTCTTC	CASSLLTSGSIDEQFF
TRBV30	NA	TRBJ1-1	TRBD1	TGTGCCTGGAGCACCACAGGGGCCACTGAAGCTTTCTTT	CAWSTTGATEAFF
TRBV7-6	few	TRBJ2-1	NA	TGTGCCAGCAGCTCAACCGGGTACTACAATGAGCAGTTCTTC	CASSSTGYYNEQFF
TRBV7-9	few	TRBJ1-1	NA	TGTGCCAGCAGCACACAGAATATGAACACTGAAGCTTTCTTT	CASSTQNMNTEAFF
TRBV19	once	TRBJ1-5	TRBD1	TGTGCCAGTAGTTCGGACAGGGTATCTCAGCCCCAGCATTTT	CASSSDRVSQPQHF
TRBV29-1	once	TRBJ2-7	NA	TGCAGCGTTGATGGCGGGAACTACGAGCAGTACTTC	CSVDGGNYEQYF
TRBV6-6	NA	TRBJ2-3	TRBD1	TGTGCCAGCACCGGGGGGACAGGGAGCGCAGATACGCAGTATTTT	CASTGGTGSADTQYF
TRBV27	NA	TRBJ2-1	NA	TGTGCCAGCAGTTTGACTAACAATGAGCAGTTCTTC	CASSLTNNEQFF
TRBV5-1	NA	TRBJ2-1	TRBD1	TGCGCCAGCAGCTTGGCTGGGACAGGGGTCTACAATGAGCAGTTCTTC	CASSLAGTGVYNEQFF
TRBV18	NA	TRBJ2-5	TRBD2	TGTGCCAGCTCAGGGATAGCGGGGGAAGAGACCCAGTACTTC	CASSGIAGEETQYF
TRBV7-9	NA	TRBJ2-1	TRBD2	TGTGCCAGCAGCTCCGGGGCGGGGGGCCTCAATGAGCAGTTCTTC	CASSSGAGGLNEQFF
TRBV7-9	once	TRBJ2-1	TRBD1	TGTGCCAGCAGTCAACAGGGGGATGAGCAGTTCTTC	CASSQQGDEQFF
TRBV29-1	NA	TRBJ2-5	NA	TGCAGCGTTGTGCTACCAGGGTCAACGGGGACCCAGTACTTC	CSVVLPGSTGTQYF
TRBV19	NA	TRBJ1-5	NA	TGTGCCAGTACCCCCGACACCCTTCAGCCCCAGCATTTT	CASTPDTLQPQHF
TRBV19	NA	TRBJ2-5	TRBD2	TGTGCCAGTAGTATAAGGAGCGGGGGTCCCCAAGAGACCCAGTACTTC	CASSIRSGGPQETQYF
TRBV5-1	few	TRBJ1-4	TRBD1	TGCGCCAGCAGCTCTCAGGGGGCATATGAAAAACTGTTTTTT	CASSSQGAYEKLFF
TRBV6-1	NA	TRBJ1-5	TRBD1	TGTGCCAGCGGCCGGGCGGGGACAGGAGATCAGCCCCAGCATTTT	CASGRAGTGDQPQHF
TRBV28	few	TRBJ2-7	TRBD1	TGTGCCAGCAGTTTCCAGAACAGGGGCGAGCAGTACTTC	CASSFQNRGEQYF